These 15 T cell receptor beta chains originate from one sample sequenced in a study of blood T cell repertoires in COVID-19. Generated by immunoSEQ multiplex PCR, the TCRdb table keeps only in-frame clones and is missing some. The sample has around 150,000 clones; around 80% are singletons. The sequenced sample consisted of PBMCs or T cells enriched from blood (not recorded which). These receptors all stem from a woman aged 55-70 years who had recovered from COVID-19.

The chain employs TRBV5-5 and TRBJ2-7; D possibly corresponds to TRBD2 (7 bases). Germline lookup yields CDR1 SGHKS and CDR2 YYEKEE (reference sequence). CDR3 length: 14 amino acids. V was cut by 9 bases and J by 4 bases, with 20 bases left in between. The DNA of the CDR3 is TGTGCCAAGCCCCTGGTAGGGGGGGTATACGAGCAGTACTTC. It translates to CAKPLVGGVYEQYF.

In its sample, this clone was seen a few times. The chain has TRBV5-1 and TRBJ2-7, with D perhaps TRBD2 (5 bases). This CDR3 spans 14 amino acids. Trimming left V 3 bases short and J 6 bases short, with 16 bases between. CDR1 and CDR2 (germline): SGHRS, YFSETQ. The CDR3 coding sequence is TGCGCCAGCAGCTCGACCTGGGCGGGCGGCGAGCAGTACTTC. This codes for CASSSTWAGGEQYF.

The chain has TRBV7-2 and TRBJ2-3; D is unclear. Between the trimmed V and J ends, which lost 2 bases and 2 bases, there was a span of 11 bases. The V gene's germline CDR1 is SGHTA and CDR2 FQGNSA. The CDR3 runs to 15 residues. The CDR3 DNA sequence: TGTGCCAGCAGCTTAATCCCCCAGTTCACAGATACGCAGTATTTT. It codes for CASSLIPQFTDTQYF.

This clone is a singleton in its sample. The rearrangement joins TRBV19 to TRBJ2-5, with 15 bases identical to TRBD2. This CDR3 is 15 amino acids long. After removal of 4 bases from V and 3 bases from J, the junction contained 0 bases not matched to a gene. Germline loops: CDR1 LNHDA, CDR2 SQIVND (reference sequence). The CDR3, as DNA: TGTGCCAGTAGTAGGACTAGCGGGGGGGAAGAGACCCAGTACTTC. Residues: CASSRTSGGEETQYF.

V is TRBV5-1 and J is TRBJ1-5; 9 nucleotides agree with TRBD1. Germline loops: CDR1 SGHRS, CDR2 YFSETQ. V lost 1 base and J lost 5; bases outside the gene matches: 1. The CDR3 spans 14 residues. CDR3 coding DNA: TGCGCCAGCAGCTTGAGACAGGGGGATCAGCCCCAGCATTTT. Protein product: CASSLRQGDQPQHF.

The V and J genes are TRBV7-9 and TRBJ2-7; TRBD1 matches at 10 bases. CDR1 and CDR2 (germline): SEHNR, FQNEAQ (reference sequence). Trimming at V came to 5 bases and at J to 0 bases, leaving 4 bases not matched to a gene. The length of the CDR3 is 15 residues. CDR3 residues: CASSRDRGPSYEQYF. The CDR3 DNA is TGTGCCAGCAGCCGGGACAGGGGACCCTCCTACGAGCAGTACTTC.

The chain is built from TRBV11-2 and TRBJ2-1; D is unresolved. CDR3 length: 16 residues. Germline CDR1 and CDR2: SGHAT and FQNNGV. V lost 2 bases and J lost 2, with 13 bases in between. CDR3 region: CASSLNSLPPYNEQFF. The CDR3 DNA reads TGTGCCAGCAGCTTAAACTCCCTACCCCCCTACAATGAGCAGTTCTTC.

The chain has TRBV19 and TRBJ1-2; D is perhaps TRBD1 (5 bases). Trimming took off 0 bases at V and 1 base at J, with 6 bases between the two ends. CDR3 length equals 14 residues. CDR1 and CDR2 (germline): LNHDA, SQIVND (reference sequence). The CDR3: CASSIETVNYGYTF. Here the CDR3 DNA reads TGTGCCAGTAGTATAGAGACAGTTAACTATGGCTACACCTTC.

A single count supports this clone. CDR3 sequence (DNA): TGTGCCAGCAGTTTTGGCAGTAGAAACACCATATATTTT. The encoded protein is CASSFGSRNTIYF. The rearrangement uses TRBV12-3 or TRBV12-4 and TRBJ1-3; D is unresolved. This CDR3 has 13 residues. Trimming removed 3 bases at V and 5 bases at J, with 8 bases between.

The chain uses TRBV9 and TRBJ2-7; TRBD2 matches at 12 bases. With 4 bases clipped from V and 7 bases from J, the junction kept 12 bases outside the gene matches. Germline-derived CDR1 and CDR2 are SGDLS and YYNGEE. This CDR3 comprises 16 residues. CDR3 sequence reads: CASSPKLLAGGEEQYF. Here the CDR3 DNA reads TGTGCCAGCAGCCCAAAGCTCCTAGCGGGGGGGGAGGAGCAGTACTTC.

This clone was observed a single time. The J gene is TRBJ2-7, the V gene TRBV5-6; 10 positions agree with TRBD1. With 4 bases clipped from V and 5 bases from J, the junction kept 9 bases outside the gene matches. The CDR3 contains 15 residues. Germline assignment: CDR1 SGHDT and CDR2 YYEEEE. The CDR3 DNA sequence: TGTGCCAGCAGCGGGGACAGGGGCAAGATAAACGAGCAGTACTTC. Its protein product is CASSGDRGKINEQYF.

The chain links TRBV7-2 to TRBJ1-3, with D unclear. Trimming removed 4 bases from V and 1 base from J, with 11 bases in between. Germline loops: CDR1 SGHTA, CDR2 FQGNSA. This CDR3 is built from 15 residues. CDR3 nucleotides: TGTGCCAGCAGCTACCCGAGAAGTTCTGGAAACACCATATATTTT. Translation: CASSYPRSSGNTIYF.

The rearrangement links TRBV27 to TRBJ1-5; D might be TRBD1 (5 bases). V lost 2 bases to trimming and J lost 6 bases, with 11 bases between them. Germline CDR1 and CDR2: MNHEY and SMNVEV (reference sequence). There are 14 residues in the CDR3. DNA for the CDR3: TGTGCCAGCAGTTTAACAACCGGGGGTCAGCCCCAGCATTTT. It yields the protein CASSLTTGGQPQHF.

This clone is a singleton in its sample. The V and J genes are TRBV29-1 and TRBJ2-1; tentatively, D is TRBD2 (6 bases). The length of the CDR3 is 14 residues. Germline CDR1 SQVTM, CDR2 ANQGSEA. V lost 6 bases and J 4 bases, leaving 16 bases between the germline ends. CDR3: CSVPGTEAYNEQFF. The CDR3 bases are TGCAGCGTCCCCGGGACTGAAGCATACAATGAGCAGTTCTTC.

V and J are TRBV5-5 and TRBJ1-1; D is perhaps TRBD1 (5 bases). There are 15 residues in the CDR3. Trimming shortened V by 2 bases and J by 4 bases, and 15 bases separated the two germline ends. Germline loops: CDR1 SGHKS, CDR2 YYEKEE (reference sequence). The CDR3: CASSFSVSGGTEAFF. DNA of the CDR3: TGTGCCAGCAGCTTCAGTGTTTCGGGGGGCACTGAAGCTTTCTTT. Combining the CDR3 with reference TRBV5-5 and TRBJ1-1 gives the whole variable domain DAGVTQSPTHLIKTRGQQVTLRCSPISGHKSVSWYQQVLGQGPQFIFQYYEKEERGRGNFPDRFSARQFPNYSSELNVNALLLGDSALYLCASSFSVSGGTEAFFGQGTRLTVV.